The present T cell receptor (beta chain) was sequenced within a study of blood T cell repertoires in COVID-19. Here immunoSEQ multiplex PCR was the method, and the copy in TCRdb shows in-frame clones only, minus some. This table has around 50,000 clones, about nine tenths appearing once. Germline V lookup: CDR1 SEHNR, CDR2 FQNEAQ (reference sequence). This CDR3 region has 16 residues. V gave up 1 base and J gave up 3 bases, with 14 bases separating them. This clonotype was obtained from a man between 50 and 59 years old with active COVID-19. This chain uses TRBV7-9 with TRBJ2-3, with D maybe TRBD2 (6 bases). Material for sequencing was peripheral blood. Here the CDR3 reads CASSLGRDVWTDTQYF. The CDR3 DNA sequence: TGTGCCAGCAGCTTAGGGAGGGACGTTTGGACAGATACGCAGTATTTT.